The 14 T cell receptor beta chains listed next were all sequenced from one sample in a study of CD8+CD57+ T cells in acquired aplastic anemia. Sequenced patients had shown CD8+CD57+ cell expansion by flow cytometry. According to the study, genomic DNA was the template for TCR beta VDJ and CDR3 profiling. TCRdb itself ran the reads through MiXCR, one entry per CDR3 protein. The data contain over 150,000 distinct CDR3 sequences, less than 65% of them singletons. Sequenced: sorted CD4+, CD8+, or CD8+CD57+ T cells (not recorded which) from PBMCs. The receptors were sampled from a human donor with aplastic anemia.

Turning to this clonotype: Compared with germline, one end of the junction differs, possibly owing to a read error. The chain recombines TRBV28 with TRBJ1-3; the D is unclear. This CDR3 is built from 14 residues. Per the germline V gene, CDR1 is MDHEN and CDR2 is SYDVKM. The CDR3 DNA reads as TGTGCCAGCATCCCACCCGAGAGGAAGAACACCATGTATTTT. It encodes CASIPPERKNTMYF.

This chain joins TRBV9 and TRBJ2-7; a possible D gene is TRBD2 (6 bases). The germline V gene has CDR1 SGDLS and CDR2 YYNGEE. The CDR3 runs 13 residues. Trimming left V 4 bases short and J 6 bases short, with 14 bases between. CDR3 DNA: TGTGCCAGCAGCCCGAGACTAGGCAGCGAGCAGTACTTC. This encodes CASSPRLGSEQYF.

This clonotype was counted between two and nine times. This chain's CDR3 is CAISAVGGEKLFF. CDR3 sequence (DNA): TGTGCCATCAGCGCGGTCGGGGGCGAAAAACTGTTTTTT. The V gene is TRBV10-3, the J gene TRBJ1-4; TRBD1 might be the D (6 bases). The CDR3 covers 13 residues. V dropped 6 bases and J dropped 8 bases, with 13 bases sitting between them. In germline, CDR1 is ENHRY, CDR2 SYGVKD.

For the CDR3, the DNA is TGTGCCAGCATACCGGCCTATTTCTCCTACAATGAGCAGTTCTTC. This gives the protein CASIPAYFSYNEQFF. The chain employs TRBV2 and TRBJ2-1, with no clear D. This CDR3 contains 15 residues. Germline V gene lookup returns CDR1 SNHLY and CDR2 FYNNEI. V was cut by 7 bases and J by 0 bases, with 13 bases left in between.

The chain is built from TRBV7-2 and TRBJ2-5; D may be TRBD1 (7 bases). The V gene's germline CDR1 is SGHTA and CDR2 FQGNSA. This CDR3 comprises 14 residues. The V gene lost 2 bases and the J gene lost 7 bases, with 14 bases spanning the gap. In DNA form, the CDR3 reads TGTGCCAGCAGCTTAAAGGACCAGGGGGGGACCCAGTACTTC. Amino acids: CASSLKDQGGTQYF.

The chain joins TRBV15 to TRBJ2-1; D may be TRBD1 (8 bases). This CDR3 spans 15 amino acids. From germline, CDR1 is LNHNV and CDR2 YYDKDF (reference sequence). V was pared by 5 bases and J by 10 bases, with 21 bases between. CDR3 sequence reads: CATSLDREGIREQFF. In DNA, the CDR3 is TGTGCCACCAGCTTGGACAGGGAGGGAATTAGGGAGCAGTTCTTC.

This clonotype was counted ten times or more. The chain links TRBV5-6 to TRBJ1-1; D is unresolved. The CDR3 totals 11 residues. Germline CDR1 SGHDT, CDR2 YYEEEE. Trimming left V 0 bases short and J 8 bases short, with 5 bases between. The CDR3 nucleotides read TGTGCCAGCAGCTTGGGGGTAGAAGCTTTCTTT. As protein: CASSLGVEAFF. The full variable domain, rest sourced from reference TRBV5-6 and TRBJ1-1, is DAGVTQSPTHLIKTRGQQVTLRCSPKSGHDTVSWYQQALGQGPQFIFQYYEEEERQRGNFPDRFSGHQFPNYSSELNVNALLLGDSALYLCASSLGVEAFFGQGTRLTVV.

This clonotype came up many times. The V call is TRBV7-9, the J call TRBJ2-5; the D gene is possibly TRBD2 (5 bases). Trimming removed 5 bases at V and 5 bases at J, with 21 bases between. This CDR3 comprises 16 residues. Germline V CDR1 and CDR2: SEHNR, FQNEAQ (reference sequence). CDR3 nucleotides: TGTGCCAGCAGCCCCGGGGTAGCCGGAGGAGAGGAGACCCAGTACTTC. Translating gives CASSPGVAGGEETQYF.

This clonotype was found many times. V usage is TRBV27 and J usage is TRBJ2-5, with D perhaps given as TRBD1 or TRBD2 (5 bases each). V lost 3 bases to trimming and J lost 2 bases, with 10 bases between them. This CDR3 comprises 14 residues. Germline assignment: CDR1 MNHEY and CDR2 SMNVEV (reference sequence). CDR3 region: CASSLFWGQETQYF. CDR3 nucleotide sequence: TGTGCCAGCAGTTTGTTCTGGGGGCAAGAGACCCAGTACTTC.

V is TRBV24-1 and J is TRBJ2-5, with D maybe TRBD1 (6 bases). The CDR3 covers 16 residues. Between the trimmed V and J ends, which lost 1 base and 3 bases, there was a span of 14 bases. Germline loops: CDR1 KGHDR, CDR2 SFDVKD. The CDR3 loop reads CATSDFSTGKKETQYF. In nucleotides, the CDR3 is TGTGCCACCAGTGATTTTTCAACAGGGAAAAAAGAGACCCAGTACTTC.

The sample holds many counts of this clonotype. This sequence joins TRBV20-1 and TRBJ2-1, with TRBD2 matching 15 bases. The CDR3 totals 17 residues. With V trimmed by 2 bases and J by 9 bases, 11 bases remained unmatched. Germline CDR1 DFQATT, CDR2 SNEGSKA (reference sequence). The CDR3 loop is CSARRTSGGGPLGEQFF. In DNA, the CDR3 is TGCAGTGCTAGACGGACTAGCGGGGGGGGTCCCCTGGGTGAGCAGTTCTTC.

The table lists this clonotype with many counts. This chain joins TRBV10-1 and TRBJ1-1; no clear D gene. The CDR3 consists of 14 residues. V was cut by 3 bases and J by 2 bases, with 10 bases left in between. The V gene's germline CDR1 is WNHNN and CDR2 SYGVQD (reference sequence). CDR3 in DNA: TGCGCCAGCAGTGATGGAGGCACTAACACTGAAGCTTTCTTT. Its translation is CASSDGGTNTEAFF.

The chain is built from TRBV20-1 and TRBJ2-3; 12 positions match TRBD2. The CDR3 spans 13 residues. Germline V gene sequence: CDR1 DFQATT, CDR2 SNEGSKA (reference sequence). V trimming: 4 bases; J trimming: 6 bases; junction bases outside the gene matches: 2. The CDR3 region has the DNA TGCAGTGCTACCGGGACTAGCGGGGATACGCAGTATTTT. It translates to CSATGTSGDTQYF.

V usage is TRBV5-1 and J usage is TRBJ1-1; D unresolved. The CDR3 has 14 residues. Germline loops: CDR1 SGHRS, CDR2 YFSETQ. Trimming removed 4 bases from V and 1 base from J, with 11 bases in between. The CDR3 spells CASSQYRENTEAFF. In DNA form, the CDR3 reads TGCGCCAGCAGCCAGTACAGAGAGAACACTGAAGCTTTCTTT.